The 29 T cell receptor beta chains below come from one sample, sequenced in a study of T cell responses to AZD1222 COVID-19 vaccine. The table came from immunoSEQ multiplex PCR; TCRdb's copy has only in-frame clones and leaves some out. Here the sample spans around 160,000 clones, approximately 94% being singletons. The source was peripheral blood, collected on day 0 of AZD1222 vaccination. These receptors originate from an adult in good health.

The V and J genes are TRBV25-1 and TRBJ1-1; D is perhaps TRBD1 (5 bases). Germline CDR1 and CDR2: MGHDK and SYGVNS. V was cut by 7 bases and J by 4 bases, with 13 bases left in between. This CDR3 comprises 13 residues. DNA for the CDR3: TGTGCCAGCACTCACGGAAGGGGCACTGAAGCTTTCTTT. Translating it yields CASTHGRGTEAFF.

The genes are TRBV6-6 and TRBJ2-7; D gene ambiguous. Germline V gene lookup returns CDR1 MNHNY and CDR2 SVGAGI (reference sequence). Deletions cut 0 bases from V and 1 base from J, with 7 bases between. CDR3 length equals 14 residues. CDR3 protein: CASSYSARSYEQYF. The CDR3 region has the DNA TGTGCCAGCAGTTACTCCGCCAGATCCTACGAGCAGTACTTC.

The CDR3 sequence is CASSLDRAGELFF. The CDR3 DNA is TGCGCCAGCAGCTTGGATCGGGCCGGGGAGCTGTTTTTT. The chain links TRBV5-1 to TRBJ2-2, with D uncertain. V was clipped by 0 bases and J by 6 bases, with 6 bases between them. CDR3 length equals 13 residues. In germline, CDR1 is SGHRS, CDR2 YFSETQ.

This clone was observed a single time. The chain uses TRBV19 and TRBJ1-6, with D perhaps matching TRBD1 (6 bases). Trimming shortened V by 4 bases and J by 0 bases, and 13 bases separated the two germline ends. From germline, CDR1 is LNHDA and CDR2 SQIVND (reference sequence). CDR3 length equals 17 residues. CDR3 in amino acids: CASSRDRLSSYNSPLHF. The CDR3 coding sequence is TGTGCCAGTAGTAGAGACAGGCTGAGCTCCTATAATTCACCCCTCCACTTT.

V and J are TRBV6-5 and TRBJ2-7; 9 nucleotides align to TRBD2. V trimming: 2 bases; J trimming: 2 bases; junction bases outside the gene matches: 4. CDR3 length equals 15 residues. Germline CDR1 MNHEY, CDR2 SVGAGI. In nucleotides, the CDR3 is TGTGCCAGCAGTTACGTCGCGGGAGGGACCTACGAGCAGTACTTC. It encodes CASSYVAGGTYEQYF.

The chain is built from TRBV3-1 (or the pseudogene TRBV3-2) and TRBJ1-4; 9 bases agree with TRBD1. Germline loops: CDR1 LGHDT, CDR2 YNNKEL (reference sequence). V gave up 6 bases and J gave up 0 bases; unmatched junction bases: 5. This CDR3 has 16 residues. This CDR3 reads CASSPDRGATNEKLFF. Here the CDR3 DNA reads TGTGCCAGCAGTCCCGACAGGGGGGCAACTAATGAAAAACTGTTTTTT.

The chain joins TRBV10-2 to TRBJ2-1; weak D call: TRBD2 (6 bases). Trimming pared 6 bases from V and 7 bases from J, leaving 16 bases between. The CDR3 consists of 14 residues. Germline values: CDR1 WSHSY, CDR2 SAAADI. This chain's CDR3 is CASSAAGYLNEQFF. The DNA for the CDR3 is TGCGCCAGCAGCGCCGCGGGGTACTTAAATGAGCAGTTCTTC.

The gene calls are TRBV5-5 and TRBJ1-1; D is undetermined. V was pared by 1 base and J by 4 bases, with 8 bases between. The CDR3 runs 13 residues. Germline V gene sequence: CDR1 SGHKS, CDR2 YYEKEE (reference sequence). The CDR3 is CASSLSSLTEAFF. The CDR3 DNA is TGTGCCAGCAGCTTGAGTAGCCTCACTGAAGCTTTCTTT.

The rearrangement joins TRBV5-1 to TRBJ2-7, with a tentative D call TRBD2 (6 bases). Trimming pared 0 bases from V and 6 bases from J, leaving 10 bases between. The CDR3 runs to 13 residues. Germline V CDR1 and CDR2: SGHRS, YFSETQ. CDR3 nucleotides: TGCGCCAGCAGCTTGGAGAGTAGCGGCGAGCAGTACTTC. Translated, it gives CASSLESSGEQYF.

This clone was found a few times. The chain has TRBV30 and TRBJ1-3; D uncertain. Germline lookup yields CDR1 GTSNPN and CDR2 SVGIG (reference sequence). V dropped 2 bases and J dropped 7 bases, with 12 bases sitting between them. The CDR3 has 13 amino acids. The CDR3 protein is CAWSLNGRNTIYF. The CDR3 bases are TGTGCCTGGAGTCTAAACGGGAGGAACACCATATATTTT.

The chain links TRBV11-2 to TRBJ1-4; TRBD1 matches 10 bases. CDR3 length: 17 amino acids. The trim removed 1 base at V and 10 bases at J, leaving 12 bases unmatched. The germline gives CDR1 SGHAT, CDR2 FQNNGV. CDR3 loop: CASSLATGGSFRGKLFF. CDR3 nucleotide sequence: TGTGCCAGCAGCTTAGCGACAGGGGGCTCTTTCAGAGGAAAACTGTTTTTT.

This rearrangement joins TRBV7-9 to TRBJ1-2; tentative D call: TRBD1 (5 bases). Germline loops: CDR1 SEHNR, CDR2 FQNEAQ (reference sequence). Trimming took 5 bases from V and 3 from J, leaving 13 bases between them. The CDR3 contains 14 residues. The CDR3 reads CASSRGGLHYGYTF. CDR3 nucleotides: TGTGCCAGCAGCCGGGGCGGACTCCACTATGGCTACACCTTC.

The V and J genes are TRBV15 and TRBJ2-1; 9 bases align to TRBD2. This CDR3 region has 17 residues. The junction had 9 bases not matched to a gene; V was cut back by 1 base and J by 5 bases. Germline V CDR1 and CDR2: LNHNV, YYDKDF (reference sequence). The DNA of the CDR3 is TGTGCCACCAGCAGAGGAGCCCTTAGCGGGAGTGACAATGAGCAGTTCTTC. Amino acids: CATSRGALSGSDNEQFF.

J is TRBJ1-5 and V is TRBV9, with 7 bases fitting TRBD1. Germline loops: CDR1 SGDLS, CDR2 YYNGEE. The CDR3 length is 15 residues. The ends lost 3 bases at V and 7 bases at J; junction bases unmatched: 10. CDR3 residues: CASSASGGGGQPQHF. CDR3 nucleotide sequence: TGTGCCAGCAGCGCTTCAGGGGGTGGGGGACAGCCCCAGCATTTT.

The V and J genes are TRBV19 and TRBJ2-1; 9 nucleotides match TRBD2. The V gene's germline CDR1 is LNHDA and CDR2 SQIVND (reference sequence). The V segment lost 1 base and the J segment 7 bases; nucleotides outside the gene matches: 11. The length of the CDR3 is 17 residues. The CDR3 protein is CASSIVVGTSISNEQFF. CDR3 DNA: TGTGCCAGTAGTATAGTGGTCGGGACTAGCATTTCGAATGAGCAGTTCTTC.

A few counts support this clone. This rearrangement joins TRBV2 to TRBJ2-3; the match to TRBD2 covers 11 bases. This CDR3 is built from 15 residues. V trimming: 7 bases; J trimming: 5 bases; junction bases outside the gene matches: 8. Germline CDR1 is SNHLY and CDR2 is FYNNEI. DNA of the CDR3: TGTGCCAGCACTCCACTAGCGGGAGTTGTAGATACGCAGTATTTT. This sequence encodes CASTPLAGVVDTQYF.

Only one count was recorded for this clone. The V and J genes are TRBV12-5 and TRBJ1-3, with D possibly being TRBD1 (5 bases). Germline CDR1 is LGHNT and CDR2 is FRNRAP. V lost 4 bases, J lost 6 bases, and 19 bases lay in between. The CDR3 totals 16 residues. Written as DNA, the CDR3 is TGTGCTAGTGGTTCATCAGGGTGGACCCAGGAAAACACCATATATTTT. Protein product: CASGSSGWTQENTIYF.

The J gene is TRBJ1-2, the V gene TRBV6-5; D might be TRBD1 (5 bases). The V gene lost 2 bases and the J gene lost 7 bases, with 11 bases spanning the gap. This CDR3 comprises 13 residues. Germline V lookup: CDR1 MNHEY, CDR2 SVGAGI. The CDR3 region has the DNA TGTGCCAGCAGTTACGCGGATAGGGGTGGCTACACCTTC. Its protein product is CASSYADRGGYTF.

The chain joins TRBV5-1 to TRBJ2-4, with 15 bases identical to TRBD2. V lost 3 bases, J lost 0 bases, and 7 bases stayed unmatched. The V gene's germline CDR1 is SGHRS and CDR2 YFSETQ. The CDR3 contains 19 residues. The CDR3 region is CASSSLGLAGGVAKNIQYF. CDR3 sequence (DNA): TGCGCCAGCAGCTCACTAGGACTAGCGGGAGGGGTAGCCAAAAACATTCAGTACTTC.

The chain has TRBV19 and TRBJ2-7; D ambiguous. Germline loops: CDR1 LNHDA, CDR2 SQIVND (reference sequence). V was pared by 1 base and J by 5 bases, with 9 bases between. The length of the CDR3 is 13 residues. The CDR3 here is CASSIGLKDEQYF. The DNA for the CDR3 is TGTGCCAGTAGTATAGGGCTAAAGGACGAGCAGTACTTC.

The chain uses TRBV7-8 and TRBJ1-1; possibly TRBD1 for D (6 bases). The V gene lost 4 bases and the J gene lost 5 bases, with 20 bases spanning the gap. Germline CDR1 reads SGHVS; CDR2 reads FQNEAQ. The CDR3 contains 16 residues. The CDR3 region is CASSSRTLGGSTEAFF. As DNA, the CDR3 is TGTGCCAGCAGCTCCCGAACCCTGGGGGGCTCGACTGAAGCTTTCTTT.

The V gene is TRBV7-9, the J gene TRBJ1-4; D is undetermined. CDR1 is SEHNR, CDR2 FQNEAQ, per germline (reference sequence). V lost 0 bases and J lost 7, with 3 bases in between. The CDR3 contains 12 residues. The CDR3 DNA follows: TGTGCCAGCAGCTTAGCGAGTGAAAAACTGTTTTTT. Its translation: CASSLASEKLFF.

CDR3 DNA: TGCGCCAGCAGCTTGGCCTCGGGACAGGGGTCAGATACGCAGTATTTT. It encodes CASSLASGQGSDTQYF. V is TRBV5-1 and J is TRBJ2-3; 10 nucleotides match TRBD1. This CDR3 is 16 amino acids long. Looked up from germline, CDR1 is SGHRS and CDR2 is YFSETQ. The V and J ends lost 0 bases and 4 bases, in that order; junction bases with no gene match: 5.

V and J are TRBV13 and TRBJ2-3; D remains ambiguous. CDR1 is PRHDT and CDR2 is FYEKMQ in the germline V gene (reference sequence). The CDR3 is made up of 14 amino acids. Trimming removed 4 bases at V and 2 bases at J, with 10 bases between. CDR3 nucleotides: TGTGCCAGCAGCTCACGGGCGTTCACAGATACGCAGTATTTT. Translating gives CASSSRAFTDTQYF.

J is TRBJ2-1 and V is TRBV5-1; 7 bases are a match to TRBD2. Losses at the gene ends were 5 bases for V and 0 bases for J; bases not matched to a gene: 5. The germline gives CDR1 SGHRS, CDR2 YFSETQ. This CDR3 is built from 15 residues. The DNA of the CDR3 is TGCGCCAGCAGTCCTGGCGGGAGCTCCTACAATGAGCAGTTCTTC. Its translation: CASSPGGSSYNEQFF.

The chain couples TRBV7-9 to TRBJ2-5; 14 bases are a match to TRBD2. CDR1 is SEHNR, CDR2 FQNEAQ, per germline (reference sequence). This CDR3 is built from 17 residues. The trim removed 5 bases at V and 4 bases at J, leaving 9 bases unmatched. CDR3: CASSPVGTSGGLETQYF. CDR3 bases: TGTGCCAGCAGCCCAGTTGGGACTAGCGGGGGATTAGAGACCCAGTACTTC.

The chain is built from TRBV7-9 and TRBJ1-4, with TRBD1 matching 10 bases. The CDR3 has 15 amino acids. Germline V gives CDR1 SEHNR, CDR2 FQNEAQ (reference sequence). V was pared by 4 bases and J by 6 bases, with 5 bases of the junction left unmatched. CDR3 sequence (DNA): TGTGCCAGCAGCTCCGCCGGGACAGGGGATGAAAAACTGTTTTTT. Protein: CASSSAGTGDEKLFF.

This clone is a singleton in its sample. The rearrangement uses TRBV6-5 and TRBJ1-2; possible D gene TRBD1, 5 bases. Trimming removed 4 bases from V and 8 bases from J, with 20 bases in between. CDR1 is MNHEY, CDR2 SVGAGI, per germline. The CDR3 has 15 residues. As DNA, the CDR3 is TGTGCCAGCAGTTTACCGGGACTCCTCCCGGAGGGCTACACCTTC. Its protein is CASSLPGLLPEGYTF.

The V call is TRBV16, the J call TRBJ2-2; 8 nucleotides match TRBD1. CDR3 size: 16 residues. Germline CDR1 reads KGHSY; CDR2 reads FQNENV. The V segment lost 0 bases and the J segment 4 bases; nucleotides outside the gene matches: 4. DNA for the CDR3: TGTGCCAGCAGCCAATCGGGGACAGGCGGCACCGGGGAGCTGTTTTTT. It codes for CASSQSGTGGTGELFF.